A selection of T cell receptor beta chains follows, all from one sample in a study of blood T cells in healthy people across ages. TCRdb reanalysed the 5' RACE reads using MiXCR and keeps one entry per CDR3 protein. Of fewer than 2,000,000 distinct CDR3 sequences detected, roughly a third appear once; the ten largest clones hold about 11%. Sequencing was carried out using blood. The source is a woman in her thirties in good health. Each CDR3 is given without its conserved first and last residue. Each record gives: V gene, J gene, CDR3 protein.

v_gene: TRBV10-3
j_gene: TRBJ1-3
CDR3aa: AISEGSGSGNTIY

v_gene: TRBV7-6
j_gene: TRBJ2-7
CDR3aa: ASSFPGTNYEQY

v_gene: TRBV7-9
j_gene: TRBJ2-1
CDR3aa: ASSLVLLSTSGTPYNEQF

v_gene: TRBV18
j_gene: TRBJ2-1
CDR3aa: ASSPRAGGTSEQF

v_gene: TRBV7-3
j_gene: TRBJ2-3
CDR3aa: ASSPELAGRDTQY

v_gene: TRBV7-3
j_gene: TRBJ2-3
CDR3aa: ASSLTGGLGTDTQY

v_gene: TRBV13
j_gene: TRBJ2-3
CDR3aa: ASSLGPVDSGRAPYVTDTQY

v_gene: TRBV3-1
j_gene: TRBJ2-5
CDR3aa: ASSQTKTGPLQETQY

v_gene: TRBV6-2/TRBV6-3
j_gene: TRBJ1-3
CDR3aa: ASSRRTNLSSGNTIY

v_gene: TRBV29-1
j_gene: TRBJ2-7
CDR3aa: SARDDRGVSYEQY

v_gene: TRBV10-1
j_gene: TRBJ2-4
CDR3aa: ASSEPRGGNIQY

v_gene: TRBV28
j_gene: TRBJ2-7
CDR3aa: ASSGVAYEQY

v_gene: TRBV20-1
j_gene: TRBJ2-7
CDR3aa: SARTGQRGGYEQY

v_gene: TRBV9
j_gene: NA
CDR3aa: ASSVDKSGTQY

v_gene: TRBV15
j_gene: TRBJ2-1
CDR3aa: ATSRDGHEQF

v_gene: TRBV6-6
j_gene: TRBJ1-3
CDR3aa: ASWTDRESGNTIY

v_gene: TRBV12-3/TRBV12-4
j_gene: TRBJ2-5
CDR3aa: ASSLNGELSGETQY

v_gene: TRBV5-6
j_gene: TRBJ2-1
CDR3aa: ASSSMGMHEQF

v_gene: TRBV24-1
j_gene: TRBJ2-1
CDR3aa: ATSEIAGPNNEQF

v_gene: TRBV6-1
j_gene: TRBJ2-1
CDR3aa: ASSAWTRNEQF

v_gene: TRBV25-1
j_gene: TRBJ2-5
CDR3aa: ASSGETSGIWEETQY

v_gene: TRBV20-1
j_gene: TRBJ2-1
CDR3aa: SARDPYPPRNEQF

v_gene: TRBV3-1
j_gene: TRBJ1-6
CDR3aa: ASSPPRTGWRNSPLH

v_gene: TRBV27
j_gene: TRBJ2-7
CDR3aa: ASNLGFQGPYEQY

v_gene: TRBV12-3/TRBV12-4
j_gene: TRBJ2-6
CDR3aa: ASRDTGSGANVLT

v_gene: TRBV5-1
j_gene: TRBJ1-1
CDR3aa: ASSLAGYFPRVFGDGDTEAF

v_gene: TRBV28
j_gene: TRBJ2-5
CDR3aa: ASSFWGEQETQY

v_gene: TRBV6-6
j_gene: TRBJ2-1
CDR3aa: ASSSSGTTQF

v_gene: TRBV10-1
j_gene: TRBJ1-4
CDR3aa: ASNSGTGVETNEKLF

v_gene: TRBV20-1
j_gene: NA
CDR3aa: SARDTLSGTVRYEQY

v_gene: TRBV20-1
j_gene: TRBJ1-2
CDR3aa: SARAPPSANYGYT

v_gene: TRBV7-2
j_gene: TRBJ2-4
CDR3aa: ASSPGRAKNIQY

v_gene: TRBV6-6
j_gene: TRBJ1-1
CDR3aa: ASSYQDRNTEAF

v_gene: TRBV18
j_gene: TRBJ1-2
CDR3aa: ASSRRAGRDYGYT

v_gene: TRBV7-6
j_gene: NA
CDR3aa: ASSPRAGTYEQY

v_gene: TRBV28
j_gene: NA
CDR3aa: ATFGTGGSYEQY

v_gene: TRBV25-1
j_gene: TRBJ2-5
CDR3aa: ASTGQLGEQY

v_gene: TRBV20-1
j_gene: TRBJ1-2
CDR3aa: SARAYGEGHHYYGYT

v_gene: TRBV5-1
j_gene: TRBJ1-2
CDR3aa: ASSPAGRQGVNYGYT

v_gene: TRBV7-9
j_gene: TRBJ2-1
CDR3aa: ASSFSGGPMDEQF

v_gene: TRBV28
j_gene: TRBJ1-1
CDR3aa: ASSSRLDTEAF